The 9 T cell receptor beta chains below were found in one sample sequenced in a study of lymphopenia after photon versus proton radiotherapy (dated by TCRdb to the late 2010s). The library relied on the immunoSEQ multiplex PCR assay. This is the immuneACCESS table as TCRdb keeps it, with only in-frame sequences that have V and J called. A part of the clones is gone; compared with another copy, unresolved V genes explain less than half, and the rest is unexplained. This sample is represented by 60,000 or so clones; about 90% of them were singletons. Of the sample, 10% to 15% is held by the ten largest clones. Sequenced here: peripheral blood, sampled from a patient treated with proton-based radiotherapy. These receptors were obtained from a man older than 75 with esophageal cancer.

V and J are TRBV5-1 and TRBJ2-1; D gene ambiguous. The CDR3 is 15 amino acids. Germline V gene lookup returns CDR1 SGHRS and CDR2 YFSETQ. Trimming removed 1 base from V and 7 bases from J, with 15 bases in between. DNA of the CDR3: TGCGCCAGCAGCTTGATGTCCCACTTGGATAATGAGCAGTTCTTC. It codes for CASSLMSHLDNEQFF. The full variable domain, in which reference TRBV5-1 and TRBJ2-1 provide the parts outside the CDR3, is KAGVTQTPRYLIKTRGQQVTLSCSPISGHRSVSWYQQTPGQGLQFLFEYFSETQRNKGNFPGRFSGRQFSNSRSEMNVSTLELGDSALYLCASSLMSHLDNEQFFGPGTRLTVL.

V and J are TRBV19 and TRBJ1-2; D uncertain. With 6 bases removed from V and 4 bases from J, the gap between germline ends came to 9 bases. CDR3 length: 12 residues. The V gene's germline CDR1 is LNHDA and CDR2 SQIVND (reference sequence). CDR3: CASRAPGYGYTF. In DNA form, the CDR3 reads TGTGCCAGTAGAGCACCCGGCTATGGCTACACCTTC.

The V call is TRBV2, the J call TRBJ1-1, with TRBD1 matching 8 bases. Per the germline V gene, CDR1 is SNHLY and CDR2 is FYNNEI. The CDR3 consists of 14 residues. J lost 3 bases, V lost 4 bases, and 4 bases had no gene match. DNA for the CDR3: TGTGCCAGCAGTGGGACAGGGTTTTACACTGAAGCTTTCTTT. Translation gives CASSGTGFYTEAFF.

V is TRBV27 and J is TRBJ1-5; tentative D call: TRBD1 (5 bases). The germline CDR1 and CDR2 sequences are MNHEY and SMNVEV (reference sequence). This CDR3 has 16 amino acids. V was trimmed by 0 bases and J by 0 bases, leaving 9 bases between them. This chain's CDR3 is CASSLSGHFSNQPQHF. As DNA, the CDR3 is TGTGCCAGCAGTTTATCTGGACACTTTAGCAATCAGCCCCAGCATTTT.

J is TRBJ2-3 and V is TRBV30, with 9 bases aligning to TRBD2. The CDR3 is 14 amino acids. Germline V gives CDR1 GTSNPN, CDR2 SVGIG (reference sequence). With 3 bases clipped from V and 6 bases from J, the junction kept 7 bases outside the gene matches. CDR3 loop: CAWRGRTSADTQYF. CDR3 nucleotide sequence: TGTGCCTGGAGGGGTAGGACTAGCGCGGATACGCAGTATTTT.

This clone is a singleton in its sample. The genes are TRBV4-1 and TRBJ1-3; possible D gene TRBD1, 5 bases. V lost 5 bases to trimming and J lost 2 bases, with 13 bases between them. The CDR3 has 15 residues. In germline, CDR1 is MGHRA, CDR2 YSYEKL. The CDR3 DNA follows: TGCGCCAGCAGCGATGGGGCGTATGCTGGAAACACCATATATTTT. Protein product: CASSDGAYAGNTIYF.

The genes are TRBV7-9 and TRBJ2-3, with D unresolved. Trimming pared 6 bases from V and 2 bases from J, leaving 9 bases between. Germline V gives CDR1 SEHNR, CDR2 FQNEAQ (reference sequence). CDR3 length: 13 amino acids. This chain's CDR3 is CASSLRNTDTQYF. The CDR3, as DNA: TGTGCCAGCAGTCTTCGGAACACAGATACGCAGTATTTT.

The chain combines TRBV5-1 with TRBJ2-3, with 9 bases matching TRBD2. From germline, CDR1 is SGHRS and CDR2 YFSETQ. The CDR3 is 16 residues long. The V gene end was trimmed by 7 bases and the J gene end by 6 bases; junction bases not matched to a gene: 15. CDR3: CASRTGVAGDGDTQYF. For the CDR3, the DNA is TGCGCCAGCCGAACGGGAGTAGCGGGGGACGGGGATACGCAGTATTTT.

The CDR3 region has the DNA TGCGCCAGCAGCTTGGCCGTTCGAGAGACCCAGTACTTC. Translating it yields CASSLAVRETQYF. The chain has TRBV5-1 and TRBJ2-5; D is undetermined. There are 13 residues in the CDR3. Trimming left V 0 bases short and J 4 bases short, with 7 bases between. CDR1 and CDR2 (germline): SGHRS, YFSETQ.